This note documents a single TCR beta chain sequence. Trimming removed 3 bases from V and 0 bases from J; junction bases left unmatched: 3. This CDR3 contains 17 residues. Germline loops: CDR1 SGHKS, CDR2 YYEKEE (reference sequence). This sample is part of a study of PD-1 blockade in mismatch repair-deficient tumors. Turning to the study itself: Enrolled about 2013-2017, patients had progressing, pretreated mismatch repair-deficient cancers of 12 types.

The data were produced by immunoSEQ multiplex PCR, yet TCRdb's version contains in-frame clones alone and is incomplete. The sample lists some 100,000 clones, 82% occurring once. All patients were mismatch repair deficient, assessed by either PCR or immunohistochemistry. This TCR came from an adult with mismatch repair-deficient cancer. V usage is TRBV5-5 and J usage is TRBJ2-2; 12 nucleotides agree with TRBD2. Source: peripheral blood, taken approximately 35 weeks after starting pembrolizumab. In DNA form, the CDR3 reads TGTGCCAGCAGCTACAGACTAGCGGGAGCGAACACCGGGGAGCTGTTTTTT. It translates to CASSYRLAGANTGELFF.